This TCR beta chain was obtained from a study of molecular identifiers for immune sequencing clone quantification. A note on this clonotype: Its antigen is as yet unknown.

With listed TCR primers and previously described methods, bulk TCR libraries were prepared. TCRdb used MiXCR to reprocess the PCR reads, holding one entry per CDR3 protein. The repertoire holds a few hundred thousand distinct CDR3 sequences, roughly a fifth seen once, with about 0.8% in the top ten. Germline V gene sequence: CDR1 SEHNR, CDR2 FQNEAQ (reference sequence). The CDR3 loop spans 16 amino acids. Trimming took off 6 bases at V and 6 bases at J, with 23 bases between the two ends. Naive CD8 T cell sorting was performed on the CD8+CD4-CCR7+CD45RA+ phenotype. Study-wide results and caveats: Should identical TCR molecules share a barcode, the sizes of highly expanded clones could be underestimated.

This TCR was recovered from a human donor in good health. Some libraries in this study had Jurkat cell RNA spiked in. The specimen was naive CD8+ T cells from blood, with Jurkat cell RNA spiked in. Stated subset: FACS-sorted CD8+CD4-CCR7+CD45RA+ naive T cells. V is TRBV7-9 and J is TRBJ1-1; a possible D gene is TRBD1 (5 bases). The CDR3 DNA sequence: TGTGCCAGCAGTTCTGCCCCTGGCAGGGTAGACGCTGAAGCTTTCTTT. Its translation: CASSSAPGRVDAEAFF.